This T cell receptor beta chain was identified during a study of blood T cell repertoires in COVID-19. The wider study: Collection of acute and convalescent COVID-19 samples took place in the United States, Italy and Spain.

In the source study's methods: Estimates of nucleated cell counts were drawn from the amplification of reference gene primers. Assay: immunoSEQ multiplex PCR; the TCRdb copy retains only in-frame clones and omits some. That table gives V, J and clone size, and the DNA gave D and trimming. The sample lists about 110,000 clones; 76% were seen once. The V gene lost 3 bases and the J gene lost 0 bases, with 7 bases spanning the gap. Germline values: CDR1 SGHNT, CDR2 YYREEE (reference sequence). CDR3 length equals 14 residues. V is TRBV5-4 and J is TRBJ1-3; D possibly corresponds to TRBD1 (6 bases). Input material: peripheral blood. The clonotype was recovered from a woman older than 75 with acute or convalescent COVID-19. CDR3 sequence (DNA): TGTGCCAGCAGCTCACAGGGCTCTGGAAACACCATATATTTT. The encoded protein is CASSSQGSGNTIYF. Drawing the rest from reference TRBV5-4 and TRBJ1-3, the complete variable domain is ETGVTQSPTHLIKTRGQQVTLRCSSQSGHNTVSWYQQALGQGPQFIFQYYREEENGRGNFPPRFSGLQFPNYSSELNVNALELDDSALYLCASSSQGSGNTIYFGEGSWLTVV.